Each of the 23 T cell receptor beta chains below was sequenced from the same sample in a study of blood T cell repertoires in COVID-19. Measured with immunoSEQ multiplex PCR; TCRdb has only the in-frame clones, and not every one. The sample lists fewer than 200,000 clones, more than 70% occurring once. The sequenced material came from PBMCs or T cells enriched from blood (not recorded which). Receptors were obtained from a man aged 55 to 70 who had recovered from COVID-19.

The chain uses TRBV19 and TRBJ1-5, with D possibly matching TRBD1 (5 bases). CDR3 length: 14 residues. Trimming removed 3 bases at V and 5 bases at J, with 11 bases between. In germline, CDR1 is LNHDA, CDR2 SQIVND (reference sequence). The CDR3 region has the DNA TGTGCCAGTAGTATTTGGCAGGGTGATCAGCCCCAGCATTTT. It is translated as CASSIWQGDQPQHF.

The chain links TRBV28 to TRBJ1-5; D might be TRBD1 (6 bases). Trimming cost V 6 bases and J 3 bases, with 12 bases left between them. This CDR3 spans 14 amino acids. Per germline, CDR1 MDHEN and CDR2 SYDVKM. This CDR3 is CASSTTGFNQPQHF. In nucleotides, the CDR3 is TGTGCCAGCAGCACTACAGGGTTCAATCAGCCCCAGCATTTT.

The chain carries TRBV10-3 and TRBJ1-5, with D perhaps TRBD1 (5 bases). Trimming cost V 10 bases and J 2 bases, with 12 bases left between them. Germline V gene sequence: CDR1 ENHRY, CDR2 SYGVKD. This CDR3 region has 13 residues. CDR3: CATQGLGNQPQHF. The CDR3 DNA follows: TGTGCCACCCAGGGATTGGGCAATCAGCCCCAGCATTTT.

V is TRBV19 and J is TRBJ2-2; 8 bases match TRBD1. The trim removed 5 bases at V and 6 bases at J, leaving 2 bases unmatched. The CDR3 loop spans 13 amino acids. Germline lookup yields CDR1 LNHDA and CDR2 SQIVND (reference sequence). The chain's CDR3 is CASSEQGAGELFF. DNA for the CDR3: TGTGCCAGTAGTGAACAGGGGGCCGGGGAGCTGTTTTTT.

This clone was seen a single time. This chain uses TRBV5-5 with TRBJ1-5, with D maybe TRBD1 (6 bases). CDR3 length: 20 amino acids. V lost 0 bases and J 0 bases, leaving 22 bases between the germline ends. Per the germline V gene, CDR1 is SGHKS and CDR2 is YYEKEE (reference sequence). The CDR3 is CASSLEVRQVPIYSNQPQHF. The CDR3 region has the DNA TGTGCCAGCAGCTTGGAGGTTCGACAGGTCCCCATATATAGCAATCAGCCCCAGCATTTT.

This clone was counted only a few times. This chain joins TRBV12-3 or TRBV12-4 and TRBJ2-7; tentatively, D is TRBD1 (6 bases). V dropped 2 bases and J dropped 5 bases, with 10 bases sitting between them. This CDR3 has 13 residues. The CDR3 loop reads CASSLFTGNEQYF. CDR3 nucleotide sequence: TGTGCCAGCAGTTTATTTACAGGGAACGAGCAGTACTTC.

The J gene is TRBJ2-7, the V gene TRBV7-8; 7 nucleotides match TRBD1. This CDR3 region has 16 residues. Losses at the gene ends were 7 bases for V and 1 base for J; bases not matched to a gene: 13. Germline V gives CDR1 SGHVS, CDR2 FQNEAQ. CDR3 nucleotides: TGTGCCAGCACAACTAGGGGACAGAAGAGTTCCTACGAGCAGTACTTC. Encoded protein: CASTTRGQKSSYEQYF.

This clone appeared many times. This chain links TRBV6-4 with TRBJ2-3; TRBD2 matches at 8 bases. The V segment lost 0 bases and the J segment 1 base; nucleotides outside the gene matches: 0. This CDR3 region has 15 residues. Per the germline V gene, CDR1 is MRHNA and CDR2 is SNTAGT. The CDR3 here is CASSDSRGGTDTQYF. CDR3 coding DNA: TGTGCCAGCAGTGACTCGCGGGGGGGCACAGATACGCAGTATTTT.

V gene TRBV27 combines with J gene TRBJ1-1; D unclear. The ends were cut back, 4 bases at V and 0 bases at J, with 9 bases in the middle. Germline-derived CDR1 and CDR2 are MNHEY and SMNVEV (reference sequence). The CDR3 extends over 14 amino acids. This CDR3 reads CASSSPIMNTEAFF. The DNA for the CDR3 is TGTGCCAGCAGTTCCCCTATCATGAACACTGAAGCTTTCTTT.

The V and J genes are TRBV6-5 and TRBJ2-7; unclear D gene. The V end lost 0 bases, the J end lost 1 base, and 4 bases lay between the germline ends. In germline, CDR1 is MNHEY, CDR2 SVGAGI. The CDR3 spans 13 residues. As DNA, the CDR3 is TGTGCCAGCAGTTACTCGACATCCTACGAGCAGTACTTC. Translation: CASSYSTSYEQYF.

The chain carries TRBV6-5 and TRBJ1-1; weak D call: TRBD1 (5 bases). Trimming took 7 bases from V and 0 from J, leaving 9 bases between them. The CDR3 length is 13 residues. Germline loops: CDR1 MNHEY, CDR2 SVGAGI. The CDR3 nucleotides are TGTGCCAGCAAAACGACAGTGAACACTGAAGCTTTCTTT. Translating gives CASKTTVNTEAFF.

The gene calls are TRBV6-5 and TRBJ1-2; 8 bases match TRBD1. Germline V gene lookup returns CDR1 MNHEY and CDR2 SVGAGI. V lost 6 bases to trimming and J lost 8 bases; unmatched junction nucleotides: 14. The CDR3 totals 15 residues. The DNA of the CDR3 is TGTGCCAGCAGGTCTCTCTCGGGACAGGCACAGGGCTACACCTTC. Its translation is CASRSLSGQAQGYTF.

The chain employs TRBV6-5 and TRBJ2-2, with TRBD1 matching over 8 bases. There are 13 residues in the CDR3. CDR1 is MNHEY and CDR2 is SVGAGI in the germline V gene. The V gene end was trimmed by 11 bases and the J gene end by 1 base; junction bases not matched to a gene: 3. The CDR3 reads CAVGQGNTGELFF. CDR3 DNA: TGTGCCGTCGGACAGGGGAACACCGGGGAGCTGTTTTTT.

The gene calls are TRBV5-1 and TRBJ2-3; the match to TRBD2 covers 11 bases. The CDR3 is made up of 16 amino acids. The J segment lost 0 bases and the V segment lost 4 bases, leaving 4 bases of the junction unmatched. Germline CDR1 SGHRS, CDR2 YFSETQ. CDR3 region: CASSTGLAGSTDTQYF. DNA of the CDR3: TGCGCCAGCAGCACAGGACTAGCGGGTAGCACAGATACGCAGTATTTT.

The V gene is TRBV19, the J gene TRBJ1-2; TRBD1 matches at 7 bases. With V trimmed by 4 bases and J by 4 bases, 6 bases remained unmatched. The germline V gene encodes CDR1 LNHDA and CDR2 SQIVND (reference sequence). The length of the CDR3 is 14 residues. CDR3 protein: CASSTGQAIYGYTF. The CDR3 DNA reads as TGTGCCAGTAGTACCGGACAGGCGATCTATGGCTACACCTTC. Together with reference TRBV19 and TRBJ1-2, the CDR3 gives the full variable domain: DGGITQSPKYLFRKEGQNVTLSCEQNLNHDAMYWYRQDPGQGLRLIYYSQIVNDFQKGDIAEGYSVSREKKESFPLTVTSAQKNPTAFYLCASSTGQAIYGYTFGSGTRLTVV.

This clone occurred once. The CDR3 is CASSRAGEVYEQYF. The CDR3, as DNA: TGCGCCAGCAGCAGAGCGGGAGAGGTCTACGAGCAGTACTTC. The V gene is TRBV5-1, the J gene TRBJ2-7; 8 nucleotides line up with TRBD2. This CDR3 has 14 amino acids. CDR1 is SGHRS and CDR2 is YFSETQ in the germline V gene. The V and J ends lost 4 bases and 3 bases, in that order; junction bases with no gene match: 6.

In this sample, this clone turned up once. The chain is built from TRBV7-3 and TRBJ2-3, with TRBD2 as a possible D gene (6 bases). V was pared by 1 base and J by 2 bases, with 10 bases between. Germline V gene data show CDR1 as SGHTA and CDR2 as FQGTGA. This CDR3 region has 15 residues. CDR3 sequence reads: CASSLKAGLTDTQYF. In nucleotides, the CDR3 is TGTGCCAGCAGCTTAAAGGCGGGACTCACAGATACGCAGTATTTT.

This clone was counted only a few times. V is TRBV6-5 and J is TRBJ2-7; the match to TRBD1 covers 7 bases. CDR3 length: 12 amino acids. The germline V gene encodes CDR1 MNHEY and CDR2 SVGAGI. V was clipped by 5 bases and J by 5 bases; unmatched bases: 3. CDR3 in DNA: TGTGCCAGCAGTCGCGACAGGGACGAGCAGTACTTC. It yields the protein CASSRDRDEQYF.

The chain combines TRBV9 with TRBJ2-7; D is perhaps TRBD2 (6 bases). The CDR3 covers 13 residues. Trimming stripped 3 bases from V and 3 bases from J, with 10 bases between. The germline V gene has CDR1 SGDLS and CDR2 YYNGEE. CDR3 nucleotides: TGTGCCAGCAGCGCGGGACTGAACTACGAGCAGTACTTC. This translates into CASSAGLNYEQYF.

This clone appeared once. The chain links TRBV2 to TRBJ1-4; the match to TRBD1 covers 7 bases. V lost 9 bases and J lost 8; bases outside the gene matches: 9. CDR1 is SNHLY and CDR2 is FYNNEI in the germline V gene. This CDR3 region has 13 residues. The DNA of the CDR3 is TGTGCCAGTACAGGGGAAAGAGGAGAAAAACTGTTTTTT. Its translation is CASTGERGEKLFF.

This clone was observed a single time. The chain uses TRBV19 and TRBJ2-6; D is perhaps TRBD1 (6 bases). V lost 4 bases to trimming and J lost 0 bases, with 10 bases between them. The CDR3 extends over 16 amino acids. Germline CDR1 LNHDA, CDR2 SQIVND (reference sequence). CDR3: CASSTRGSSGANVLTF. The DNA of the CDR3 is TGTGCCAGTAGTACCAGGGGTAGCTCTGGGGCCAACGTCCTGACTTTC.

The rearrangement joins TRBV5-5 to TRBJ2-3; maybe TRBD2 (6 bases). Deletions cut 5 bases from V and 2 bases from J, with 12 bases between. CDR1 SGHKS and CDR2 YYEKEE come from the germline V gene (reference sequence). This CDR3 comprises 14 residues. In DNA form, the CDR3 reads TGTGCCAGCAGACGGGACTCCGCCACAGATACGCAGTATTTT. Translation: CASRRDSATDTQYF.

This clone was recorded once. This chain uses TRBV6-5 with TRBJ2-5; 7 bases match TRBD2. The ends lost 8 bases at V and 5 bases at J; junction bases unmatched: 11. This CDR3 region has 14 residues. The germline CDR1 and CDR2 sequences are MNHEY and SVGAGI. CDR3 in DNA: TGTGCCAGCTCCTTAACGGGGGGTAGGGAGACCCAGTACTTC. Translated: CASSLTGGRETQYF.